The 13 T cell receptor beta chains given below trace back to one sample, sequenced in a study of post-analysis software for immune sequencing data. Whole-study findings and limits: There were several TRBV segments more frequent in patients than controls, and TRBV5-6, TRBV5-1 and TRBV20-1 were among them.

Carried by the TCR beta cDNA libraries were unique molecular identifiers. TCRdb used MiXCR to reprocess the PCR reads, holding one entry per CDR3 protein. The table has hundreds of thousands of distinct CDR3 sequences, around 27% seen once. Antigens for these TCRs are unknown. The sequenced sample consisted of blood. All receptors derive from a girl aged 10 to 17 with multiple sclerosis.

The chain's CDR3 is CASSPPPGTSGGWDEQFF. CDR3 nucleotides: TGTGCCAGCAGCCCGCCTCCTGGTACTAGCGGGGGATGGGATGAGCAGTTCTTC. The chain employs TRBV5-6 and TRBJ2-1, with 11 bases matching TRBD2. Losses at the gene ends were 4 bases for V and 8 bases for J; bases not matched to a gene: 17. This CDR3 has 18 residues. From germline, CDR1 is SGHDT and CDR2 YYEEEE.

This clonotype was seen just once. The gene calls are TRBV7-8 and TRBJ1-5, with TRBD1 matching 9 bases. The CDR3 spans 15 residues. Germline V gene lookup returns CDR1 SGHVS and CDR2 FQNEAQ. V lost 5 bases to trimming and J lost 7 bases; unmatched junction nucleotides: 9. CDR3 loop: CASSPPGGTGQPQHF. CDR3 DNA sequence: TGTGCCAGCAGCCCCCCCGGCGGGACAGGGCAGCCCCAGCATTTT.

This clonotype was seen only a few times. The genes are TRBV20-1 and TRBJ1-1; D not certain. Per germline, CDR1 DFQATT and CDR2 SNEGSKA (reference sequence). V was clipped by 5 bases and J by 4 bases, with 8 bases between them. The CDR3 has 11 amino acids. CDR3: CSAPLITEAFF. In DNA, the CDR3 is TGCAGTGCTCCGCTTATCACTGAAGCTTTCTTT.

This clonotype has more than one count but fewer than ten. The chain has TRBV29-1 and TRBJ2-3; D is possibly TRBD2 (6 bases). The CDR3 length is 14 residues. Trimming removed 3 bases at V and 8 bases at J, with 18 bases between. Germline V gives CDR1 SQVTM, CDR2 ANQGSEA. The CDR3 DNA reads as TGCAGCGTTGACGCCCCGGGGGTAGCGGCTACGCAGTATTTT. Encoded protein: CSVDAPGVAATQYF.

The chain has TRBV7-2 and TRBJ2-6, with D perhaps TRBD2 (6 bases). The length of the CDR3 is 19 residues. V was cut by 5 bases and J by 1 base, with 21 bases left in between. Germline V lookup: CDR1 SGHTA, CDR2 FQGNSA. CDR3 residues: CASSLVPGTFESGANVLTF. In nucleotides, the CDR3 is TGTGCCAGCAGCCTGGTTCCGGGGACTTTCGAATCTGGGGCCAACGTCCTGACTTTC.

The genes are TRBV12-3 or TRBV12-4 and TRBJ2-1; D may be TRBD1 or TRBD2 (6 bases each). CDR3 size: 13 residues. The germline V and J ends were trimmed by 7 bases and 4 bases, with 11 bases remaining between them. The CDR3 protein is CASTRGLYNEQFF. The CDR3 bases are TGTGCCAGCACCAGGGGACTGTACAATGAGCAGTTCTTC.

The chain joins TRBV21-1 to TRBJ1-5; TRBD1 is the table's D call, not checked against the DNA. TRBV21-1 is deemed a pseudogene. The CDR3 has 16 residues. CDR3 sequence: CASSKLQGLSNQPQHF. CDR3 DNA sequence: TGTGCCAGCAGCAAGCTACAGGGGTTAAGTAATCAGCCCCAGCATTTT.

This chain links TRBV4-3 with TRBJ2-4; D assignment may be TRBD1 or TRBD2 (7 bases each). The CDR3 is made up of 16 amino acids. CDR1 is LGHNA and CDR2 is YSLEER in the germline V gene. V was cut by 0 bases and J by 7 bases, with 16 bases left in between. CDR3 protein: CASSQDSTGEGNIQYF. In DNA, the CDR3 is TGCGCCAGCAGCCAAGATAGTACAGGGGAGGGGAACATTCAGTACTTC.

This clonotype was detected a few times. The V call is TRBV5-1, the J call TRBJ1-2; 10 nucleotides align to TRBD1. Per germline, CDR1 SGHRS and CDR2 YFSETQ. V shed 8 bases and J 6 bases; nucleotides not matched to a gene: 7. The CDR3 covers 13 residues. CDR3 DNA sequence: TGCGCCAGGGGGACAGGGGATATAAATGGCTACACCTTC. Protein sequence: CARGTGDINGYTF.

The chain combines TRBV5-1 with TRBJ2-1; D is possibly TRBD1 (7 bases). Germline CDR1 reads SGHRS; CDR2 reads YFSETQ. The CDR3 has 16 residues. Deletions cut 1 base from V and 3 bases from J, with 14 bases between. The CDR3 sequence is CASSLHWQGGYNEQFF. The CDR3, as DNA: TGCGCCAGCAGCTTGCATTGGCAGGGGGGCTACAATGAGCAGTTCTTC.

This clonotype was seen a few times. CDR3 residues: CASSLAPGLALRGEQFF. The CDR3 DNA reads TGCGCCAGCAGCTTGGCCCCGGGACTAGCGTTAAGGGGTGAGCAGTTCTTC. The chain links TRBV5-1 to TRBJ2-1; 10 bases are shared with TRBD2. Trimming took 0 bases from V and 9 from J; bases not matched to a gene: 12. There are 17 residues in the CDR3. Germline CDR1 is SGHRS and CDR2 is YFSETQ.

The chain is built from TRBV10-3 and TRBJ2-1; TRBD1 matches 7 bases. Losses at the gene ends were 6 bases for V and 12 bases for J; bases not matched to a gene: 11. Germline V gene sequence: CDR1 ENHRY, CDR2 SYGVKD. The CDR3 extends over 13 amino acids. Here the CDR3 reads CAISPDRVGGQFF. In DNA, the CDR3 is TGTGCCATCAGCCCAGACAGGGTTGGAGGGCAGTTCTTC.

In its sample, this clonotype was seen a few times. J is TRBJ2-1 and V is TRBV20-1; the match to TRBD2 covers 14 bases. V was pared by 5 bases and J by 3 bases, with 6 bases of the junction left unmatched. The CDR3 is made up of 16 amino acids. Germline-derived CDR1 and CDR2 are DFQATT and SNEGSKA (reference sequence). The chain's CDR3 is CSAEGTSGSSYNEQFF. CDR3 coding DNA: TGCAGTGCTGAGGGGACTAGCGGGAGTAGCTACAATGAGCAGTTCTTC.